This T cell receptor beta chain was captured by sequencing in a study of tumor and adjacent non-tumor tissue in lung cancer. Across the whole study: Patients comprised roughly 12 adenocarcinoma, a couple of squamous cell carcinoma and 1 small cell lung cancer.

Worth noting for this clonotype: The target antigen is unknown. At one of its ends the junction is not consistent with the germline gene, which may arise from a read error.

Germline lookup yields CDR1 SGHNT and CDR2 YENEEA. This CDR3 contains 13 residues. The template was RNA from unsorted bulk tissue. The normal lung tissue was taken more than 3 cm from the tumor edge. Between August and November 2014, newly diagnosed, chemotherapy-naive lung cancer patients underwent thoracic surgery in China. A modified ARM-PCR protocol with three rounds of nested PCR amplified TCRbeta. TCRdb called the multiplex PCR reads again in MiXCR, with one record for every CDR3 protein. The sample has almost 75,000 distinct CDR3 sequences; 65% to 75% are singletons. Study-level points and caveats: Shorter survival was associated with higher TCR diversity in tumors. Top 100 clones took a larger repertoire share in normal lung.

The chain is built from TRBV11-3 and TRBJ2-3, with a possible D match to TRBD1 (6 bases). The clonotype was recovered from a woman aged 45-59 years with non-small cell lung cancer. The material sequenced was distant non-tumor lung tissue. The CDR3: CASSIRGTDAQYF. CDR3 DNA sequence: TGTGCCAGTAGCATCAGGGGTACAGATGCGCAGTATTTT.